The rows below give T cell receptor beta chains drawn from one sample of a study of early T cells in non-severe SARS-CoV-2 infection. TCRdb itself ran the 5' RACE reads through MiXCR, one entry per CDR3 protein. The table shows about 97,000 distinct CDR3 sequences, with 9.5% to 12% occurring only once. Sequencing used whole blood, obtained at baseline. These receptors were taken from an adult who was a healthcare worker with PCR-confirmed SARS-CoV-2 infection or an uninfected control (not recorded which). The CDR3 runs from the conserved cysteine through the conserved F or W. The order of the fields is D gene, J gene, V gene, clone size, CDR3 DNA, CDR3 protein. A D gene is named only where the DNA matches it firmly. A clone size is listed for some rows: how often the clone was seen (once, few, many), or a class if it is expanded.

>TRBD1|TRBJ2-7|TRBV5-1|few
TGCGCCAGCAGCGATGGGACAGGGGCCTACGAGCAGTACTTC
CASSDGTGAYEQYF
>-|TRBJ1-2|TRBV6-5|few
TGTGCCAGCAGCCCCGCTGACAGGAGCTATGGCTACACCTTC
CASSPADRSYGYTF
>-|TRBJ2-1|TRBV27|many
TGTGCCGTCGGGGCTCTCAATGAGCAGTTCTTC
CAVGALNEQFF
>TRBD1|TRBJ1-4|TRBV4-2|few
TGTGCCAGCAGCCAAGAGACAGGGTGGGTAGAAAAACTGTTTTTT
CASSQETGWVEKLFF
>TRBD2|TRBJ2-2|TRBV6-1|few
TGTGCCAGCAGGGCCTTAGCGGGGGCCGTCGGGGAGCTGTTTTTT
CASRALAGAVGELFF
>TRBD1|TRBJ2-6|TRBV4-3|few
TGCGCCAGCAGCCAAGATCGGGGGACAGGGTCTCACTCTGGGGCCAACGTCCTGACTTTC
CASSQDRGTGSHSGANVLTF
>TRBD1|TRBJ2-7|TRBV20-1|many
TGCAGTGCTAGAGATCTGAGGGGGCAGGCCTACGAGCAGTACTTC
CSARDLRGQAYEQYF
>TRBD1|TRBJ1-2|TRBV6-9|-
TGTGCCAGCAGAACCCGGGACAGCCTCTATGGCTACACCTTC
CASRTRDSLYGYTF
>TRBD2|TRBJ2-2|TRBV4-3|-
TGCGCCAGCAGCCTCCAGCACGGACTAGCGGGAAACACCGGGGAGCTGTTTTTT
CASSLQHGLAGNTGELFF
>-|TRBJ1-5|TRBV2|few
TGTGCCAGCAGTGTGGAGCCCAGGGGACAGCCCCAGCATTTT
CASSVEPRGQPQHF
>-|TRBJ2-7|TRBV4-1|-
TGCGCCAGCAGCCAAGGAGTCAGGCTGGTCTACGAGCAGTACTTC
CASSQGVRLVYEQYF
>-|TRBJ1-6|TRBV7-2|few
TGTGCCAGCAGCTCTAGCTCGGGGCTTCTCCTCCACTTT
CASSSSSGLLLHF
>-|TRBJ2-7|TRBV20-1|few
TGCAGTGCTTCACAGGGTCCCCACTACGAGCAGTACTTC
CSASQGPHYEQYF
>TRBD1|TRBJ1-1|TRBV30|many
TGTGCCTGGACCAAGGATGACAGGGGTACTGAAGCTTTCTTT
CAWTKDDRGTEAFF
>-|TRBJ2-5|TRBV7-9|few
TGTGCCAGCAGCTTAGCGGCTCCCCAAGAGACCCAGTACTTC
CASSLAAPQETQYF
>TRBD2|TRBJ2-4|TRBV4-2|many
TGTGCCAGCAGCCAGACTAGCATCGAAAACATTCAGTACTTC
CASSQTSIENIQYF
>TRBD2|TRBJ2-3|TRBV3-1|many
TGTGCCAGCAGCCAAGCTAGCGGGGCAGATACGCAGTATTTT
CASSQASGADTQYF
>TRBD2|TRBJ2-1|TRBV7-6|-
TGTGCCAGCAGCCCAAGAAGGGTGACTAGCGGGAACACGTTTGGAGAGCAGTTCTTC
CASSPRRVTSGNTFGEQFF
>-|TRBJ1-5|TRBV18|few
TGTGCCAGCTCACCGACCGTAGGTGGGGATCAGCCCCAGCATTTT
CASSPTVGGDQPQHF
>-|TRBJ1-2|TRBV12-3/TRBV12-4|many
TGTGCCAGCAGTTCTCGTGAGGGCTTGAGCTATGGCTACACCTTC
CASSSREGLSYGYTF
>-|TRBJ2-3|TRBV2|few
TGTGCCAGCAGTGAATTCGAGCGGTTCACAGATACGCAGTATTTT
CASSEFERFTDTQYF
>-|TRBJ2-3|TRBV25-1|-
TGTGCCAGCAGTGAATCCCTAGGTACAGATACGCAGTATTTT
CASSESLGTDTQYF
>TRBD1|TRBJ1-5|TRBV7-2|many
TGTGCCAGCAGTTGGACGGGACAGGAAAATCAGCCCCAGCATTTT
CASSWTGQENQPQHF
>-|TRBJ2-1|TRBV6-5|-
TGTGCCAGCAAGAGGGGTTACAATGAGCAGTTCTTC
CASKRGYNEQFF
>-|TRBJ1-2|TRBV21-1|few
TGTGCCAGCAGCAAAGCGCGAAGGTGCCCCTTTTATGGCTACACCTTC
CASSKARRCPFYGYTF
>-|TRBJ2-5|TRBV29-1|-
TGCAGCGTTGAAGCCCGTCAGGGCCGGGAGACCCAGTACTTC
CSVEARQGRETQYF
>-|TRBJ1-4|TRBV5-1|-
TGCGCCAGCAGCCCGGGAATAGGGGATGAAAAACTGTTTTTT
CASSPGIGDEKLFF
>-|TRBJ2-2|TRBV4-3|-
TGCGCCAGCAGCCAAGATAGGGCACAGTCCACCGGGGAGCTGTTTTTT
CASSQDRAQSTGELFF